The 3 T cell receptor beta chains presented below share a single source sample, sequenced in a study of T cell changes during pregnancy in multiple sclerosis (dated by TCRdb to between 2018 and 2021). Receptors were amplified or captured by the immunoSEQ multiplex PCR assay. What TCRdb holds here is the immuneACCESS table cut down to in-frame rearrangements. Part of the clones is not present; checked against another copy, under half of the missing clones reflect an unresolved V gene, and the others are unexplained. The sample contains more than 15,000 clones, approximately 86% of them found a single time. The biggest ten clones account for over 10% of the sample. The specimen comprised CD8+ T cells from peripheral blood mononuclear cells, sampled after pregnancy. These TCRs come from a female donor in good health, enrolled as a control in a pregnancy study.

CDR3 in DNA: TGTGCCAGCAGTGACGGGGGGGCCACAGATACGCAGTATTTT. Its protein is CASSDGGATDTQYF. This chain connects TRBV6-4 to TRBJ2-3; tentative D call: TRBD2 (7 bases). CDR3 length: 14 residues. V lost 2 bases and J 2 bases, leaving 8 bases between the germline ends. The germline gives CDR1 MRHNA, CDR2 SNTAGT.

This sequence joins TRBV30 and TRBJ2-1; the match to TRBD1 covers 10 bases. CDR3 size: 14 residues. Per germline, CDR1 GTSNPN and CDR2 SVGIG (reference sequence). Unmatched junction bases numbered 12, after V lost 7 bases and J lost 9 bases. DNA for the CDR3: TGTGCCTCGACGGGACAGGGGTTATTGGGTGAGCAGTTCTTC. It is translated as CASTGQGLLGEQFF.

The gene calls are TRBV28 and TRBJ2-3; 7 positions match TRBD2. CDR1 is MDHEN and CDR2 is SYDVKM in the germline V gene. This CDR3 comprises 14 residues. The V and J ends lost 3 bases and 1 base, in that order; junction bases with no gene match: 1. The CDR3: CASSFLAGTDTQYF. CDR3 DNA: TGTGCCAGCAGTTTTCTAGCGGGCACAGATACGCAGTATTTT.